This is a list of T cell receptor beta chains from one sample in a study of cytomegalovirus exposure and HLA in healthy donors. TCRdb's table, derived via immunoSEQ multiplex PCR, lists solely in-frame clones and lacks some. The sample yields 200,000 to 250,000 clones, 80% to 90% seen once. Sample: PBMCs. The receptors derive from a man aged 25-45 years in good health and CMV-seronegative. Both conserved end residues are part of each CDR3. The D gene is left open where the match is weak. Size tells how often a clone was seen (once, few, many) or the class of an expanded clone, and some rows leave it out.

clone_size	v_call	d_call	j_call	cdr3_length	cdr3_aa	cdr3_nt
NA	TRBV28	TRBD1	TRBJ2-7	12	CASRYRQGEQYF	TGTGCCAGCCGTTATCGACAGGGCGAGCAGTACTTC
NA	TRBV29-1	NA	TRBJ2-7	14	CSVESPGSGYEQYF	TGCAGCGTTGAGTCCCCCGGTTCAGGATACGAGCAGTACTTC
NA	TRBV19	NA	TRBJ1-1	13	CASSFAVNTEAFF	TGTGCCAGTAGTTTCGCGGTGAACACTGAAGCTTTCTTT
few	TRBV28	TRBD1	TRBJ2-5	14	CASRGTGRVKTQYF	TGTGCCAGCAGGGGGACAGGGAGGGTGAAGACCCAGTACTTC
once	TRBV27	NA	TRBJ2-5	14	CASSGRDPGETQYF	TGTGCCAGCAGTGGCCGGGATCCCGGGGAGACCCAGTACTTC
NA	TRBV7-9	NA	TRBJ1-1	14	CASSSRTENTEAFF	TGTGCCAGCAGCTCTAGGACTGAGAACACTGAAGCTTTCTTT
NA	TRBV14	NA	TRBJ2-3	17	CASSQELQGWSTDTQYF	TGTGCCAGCAGCCAAGAGTTACAGGGTTGGAGCACAGATACGCAGTATTTT
NA	TRBV9	TRBD1	TRBJ1-2	13	CASSATGTGSYTF	TGTGCCAGCAGCGCCACCGGGACAGGGAGCTACACCTTC
NA	TRBV4-1	NA	TRBJ2-7	14	CASSHEVGGLEQYF	TGCGCCAGCAGCCACGAGGTGGGGGGACTCGAGCAGTACTTC
NA	TRBV7-8	TRBD2	TRBJ2-3	16	CASSLLGGISTDTQYF	TGTGCCAGCAGCTTGTTGGGGGGGATTAGCACAGATACGCAGTATTTT
NA	TRBV5-1	NA	TRBJ2-6	19	CASSGVVGLAGFGASVLTF	TGCGCCAGCAGCGGGGTGGTGGGTTTGGCTGGATTTGGGGCCAGCGTCCTGACTTTC
NA	TRBV28	NA	TRBJ2-3	13	CASRKQGTDTQYF	TGTGCCAGCCGAAAGCAGGGCACAGATACGCAGTATTTT
NA	TRBV4-1	TRBD1	TRBJ1-5	15	CASSQGTGANQPQHF	TGCGCCAGCAGCCAGGGGACAGGGGCCAATCAGCCCCAGCATTTT
few	TRBV4-1	NA	TRBJ1-4	15	CASSPFGQGSEKLFF	TGCGCCAGCAGCCCCTTCGGGCAGGGAAGTGAAAAACTGTTTTTT
NA	TRBV6-5	TRBD1	TRBJ1-1	15	CASSTTGGPNTEAFF	TGTGCCAGCAGTACAACAGGGGGACCGAACACTGAAGCTTTCTTT
NA	TRBV6-5	NA	TRBJ1-6	13	CASRDRPNSPLHF	TGTGCCAGCAGGGACAGACCTAATTCACCCCTCCACTTT
NA	TRBV5-1	TRBD2	TRBJ2-5	16	CASSLALAGGLETQYF	TGCGCCAGCAGCTTGGCTCTAGCGGGGGGGCTTGAGACCCAGTACTTC
NA	TRBV6-5	TRBD1	TRBJ1-2	14	CASSYGTGGGGYTF	TGTGCCAGCAGTTACGGGACAGGTGGTGGCGGCTACACCTTC
NA	TRBV27	NA	TRBJ2-3	16	CASSLSRGAGTDTQYF	TGTGCCAGCAGTTTAAGCCGTGGGGCGGGGACGGATACGCAGTATTTT
NA	TRBV19	TRBD1	TRBJ2-1	14	CASRTGESYNEQFF	TGTGCCAGCAGGACAGGGGAATCCTACAATGAGCAGTTCTTC
once	TRBV29-1	NA	TRBJ2-7	15	CSVVTWQEAAYEQYF	TGCAGCGTTGTAACCTGGCAGGAAGCCGCCTACGAGCAGTACTTC
NA	TRBV5-4	NA	TRBJ1-1	15	CASSLTGRGSTEAFF	TGTGCCAGCAGCTTGACAGGAAGGGGGTCCACTGAAGCTTTCTTT
NA	TRBV7-9	NA	TRBJ2-2	12	CASNKNTGELFF	TGTGCCAGCAACAAGAACACCGGGGAGCTGTTTTTT
NA	TRBV11-2	NA	TRBJ2-2	15	CASSWGQRTTGELFF	TGTGCCAGCAGCTGGGGACAACGCACCACCGGGGAGCTGTTTTTT
NA	TRBV19	NA	TRBJ2-1	16	CASSIVQGTAYNEQFF	TGTGCCAGTAGTATAGTTCAGGGGACGGCCTACAATGAGCAGTTCTTC
once	TRBV4-1	NA	TRBJ2-7	16	CASSQESDFPAFEQYF	TGCGCCAGCAGCCAAGAGTCAGACTTCCCTGCCTTCGAGCAGTACTTC
NA	TRBV28	TRBD2	TRBJ2-4	15	CASSPGGSREGIQYF	TGTGCCAGCAGCCCCGGGGGGTCCCGTGAGGGCATTCAGTACTTC
NA	TRBV7-2	TRBD1	TRBJ2-6	18	CASSIPGQGISGASVLTF	TGTGCCAGCAGCATACCGGGACAGGGAATCTCTGGGGCCAGCGTCCTGACTTTC
NA	TRBV6-5	NA	TRBJ1-6	13	CASSLQGQSPLHF	TGTGCCAGCAGTCTCCAGGGTCAATCACCCCTCCACTTT
NA	TRBV4-1	TRBD1	TRBJ1-1	16	CASSQWVDRKDTEAFF	TGCGCCAGCAGCCAATGGGTGGACAGGAAAGACACTGAAGCTTTCTTT
NA	TRBV5-1	TRBD1	TRBJ2-6	17	CASSLYGQGVGANVLTF	TGCGCCAGCAGCTTGTACGGACAGGGGGTCGGGGCCAACGTCCTGACTTTC
NA	TRBV29-1	TRBD1	TRBJ2-3	13	CSVGTGTTDTQYF	TGCAGCGTTGGGACAGGTACCACAGATACGCAGTATTTT
NA	TRBV2	TRBD1	TRBJ2-7	13	CASCRGSSYEQYF	TGTGCCAGCTGCAGGGGGTCTTCCTACGAGCAGTACTTC
NA	TRBV6-4	TRBD2	TRBJ2-3	15	CASSDGAGGADTQYF	TGTGCCAGCAGTGACGGGGCCGGGGGGGCAGATACGCAGTATTTT
few	TRBV4-2	NA	TRBJ2-1	15	CASSQGSRVNNEQFF	TGTGCCAGCAGCCAAGGGTCCAGGGTAAACAATGAGCAGTTCTTC
NA	TRBV5-1	TRBD1	TRBJ2-7	14	CASSPGTGESEQYF	TGCGCCAGCAGCCCAGGGACAGGGGAGAGCGAGCAGTACTTC
NA	TRBV27	NA	TRBJ2-2	14	CASTQKGRTGELFF	TGTGCCAGCACTCAAAAGGGGAGGACCGGGGAGCTGTTTTTT
NA	TRBV7-3	NA	TRBJ2-3	14	CASSLSGGRDTQYF	TGTGCCAGCAGCTTATCGGGGGGCAGAGATACGCAGTATTTT
NA	TRBV5-1	TRBD1	TRBJ2-6	17	CASSLGDRVVRASVLTF	TGCGCCAGCAGCTTGGGGGACAGGGTCGTTAGGGCCAGCGTCCTGACTTTC
NA	TRBV2	TRBD1	TRBJ2-3	15	CATLVRTGGSDTQYF	TGTGCCACCCTGGTTAGGACAGGGGGCTCAGATACGCAGTATTTT
NA	TRBV14	NA	TRBJ2-1	14	CASSHRRRDNEQFF	TGTGCCAGCAGCCACCGACGGCGGGACAATGAGCAGTTCTTC
NA	TRBV2	NA	TRBJ1-5	16	CASSEREPEGNQPQHF	TGTGCCAGCAGTGAGAGAGAGCCGGAGGGCAATCAGCCCCAGCATTTT
NA	TRBV11-2	TRBD1	TRBJ2-7	13	CASSPGQGHEQYF	TGTGCCAGCAGCCCAGGACAGGGGCACGAGCAGTACTTC
NA	TRBV30	NA	TRBJ2-6	16	CAWARDSYSGASVLTF	TGTGCCTGGGCCCGGGACTCGTACTCTGGGGCCAGCGTCCTGACTTTC
NA	TRBV19	NA	TRBJ2-3	16	CASSSLGGTGADTQYF	TGTGCCAGTAGTTCCCTTGGGGGGACTGGGGCAGATACGCAGTATTTT